The 31 T cell receptor beta chains below come from one sample, sequenced in a study of cytomegalovirus exposure and HLA in healthy donors (dated by TCRdb to the late 2010s). The receptor library was made with the immunoSEQ multiplex PCR assay. For the multiplex PCR, a mixture combining 60 forward primers for TCR Vbeta segments and 13 reverse primers for TCR Jbeta segments was used. In its TCRdb copy, this immuneACCESS table keeps in-frame sequences only and misses some clones. Where compared with another copy, unresolved V genes explain less than half of these, and the others have no known cause. This sample lists tens of thousands of clones; roughly 73% were detected once. Clones ranked in the top ten supply nearly 2.5% of the sample. Sample: PBMCs. The receptors come from a male donor in good health and CMV-seropositive.

V gene TRBV18 combines with J gene TRBJ2-7; tentative D call: TRBD2 (6 bases). The CDR3 contains 16 residues. The V end lost 5 bases, the J end lost 0 bases, and 17 bases lay between the germline ends. Germline CDR1 KGHSH, CDR2 LQKENI. The CDR3 protein is CASSINPAGSSYEQYF. CDR3 nucleotide sequence: TGTGCCAGCTCAATAAATCCCGCCGGGAGCTCCTACGAGCAGTACTTC.

The CDR3 sequence is CASSLADRGGDTQYF. CDR3 coding DNA: TGTGCCAGCAGCTTAGCGGACAGGGGAGGGGATACGCAGTATTTT. The rearrangement uses TRBV7-2 and TRBJ2-3; 9 nucleotides align to TRBD1. The CDR3 loop spans 15 amino acids. Germline trimming cut 0 bases from V and 6 bases from J; bases unmatched to any gene: 4. Germline V lookup: CDR1 SGHTA, CDR2 FQGNSA.

The chain has TRBV15 and TRBJ2-5; TRBD2 agrees at 8 bases. The J segment lost 2 bases and the V segment lost 3 bases, leaving 2 bases of the junction unmatched. The CDR3 has 14 amino acids. The germline gives CDR1 LNHNV, CDR2 YYDKDF (reference sequence). CDR3 in DNA: TGTGCCACCAGCAGTACTAGCGGACAAGAGACCCAGTACTTC. Its translation is CATSSTSGQETQYF.

This chain links TRBV14 with TRBJ2-7; TRBD1 matches 8 bases. V dropped 9 bases and J dropped 5; count of bases not matched to a gene: 9. The CDR3 is 13 residues long. Germline V CDR1 and CDR2: SGHDN, FVKESK. CDR3 coding DNA: TGTGCCAGAAAACAGGGGGGTAATCACGAGCAGTACTTC. Amino acid sequence: CARKQGGNHEQYF.

This clone was seen only once. The chain recombines TRBV25-1 with TRBJ2-1, with 7 bases fitting TRBD2. CDR1 and CDR2 (germline): MGHDK, SYGVNS. This CDR3 comprises 15 residues. V shed 5 bases, J shed 1 base, and the junction held 5 bases outside the gene matches. CDR3 residues: CASSLSGVSYNEQFF. As DNA, the CDR3 is TGTGCCAGCAGTTTAAGCGGGGTATCCTACAATGAGCAGTTCTTC.

V gene TRBV11-2 combines with J gene TRBJ2-1; 7 nucleotides align to TRBD1. After removal of 5 bases from V and 4 bases from J, the junction contained 8 bases not matched to a gene. Germline V CDR1 and CDR2: SGHAT, FQNNGV. This CDR3 has 15 amino acids. The CDR3 protein is CASSALTGVYNEQFF. The CDR3 nucleotides read TGTGCCAGCAGCGCGCTAACAGGGGTATACAATGAGCAGTTCTTC.

This rearrangement joins TRBV5-4 to TRBJ2-7, with 14 bases identical to TRBD2. The ends lost 4 bases at V and 4 bases at J; junction bases unmatched: 4. The V gene's germline CDR1 is SGHNT and CDR2 YYREEE (reference sequence). There are 15 residues in the CDR3. This CDR3 reads CASSGGTSGSYEQYF. The CDR3 DNA is TGTGCCAGCAGCGGGGGGACTAGCGGGAGTTACGAGCAGTACTTC.

The V gene is TRBV6-5, the J gene TRBJ2-7; TRBD2 is a possible D gene (6 bases). The CDR3 is 15 residues long. Germline V gene data show CDR1 as MNHEY and CDR2 as SVGAGI. Between the trimmed V and J ends, which lost 7 bases and 1 base, there was a span of 17 bases. The CDR3 spells CASKMGGSASYEQYF. CDR3 in DNA: TGTGCCAGCAAGATGGGGGGTTCCGCATCCTACGAGCAGTACTTC.

The chain is built from TRBV5-8 and TRBJ2-7; the match to TRBD1 covers 7 bases. The length of the CDR3 is 13 residues. V lost 5 bases, J lost 7 bases, and 9 bases stayed unmatched. The germline gives CDR1 SGHTS, CDR2 YDEGEE. The CDR3 region is CASSPTGWREQYF. The DNA of the CDR3 is TGTGCCAGCAGTCCGACAGGGTGGAGGGAGCAGTACTTC.

This clone was found a few times. The rearrangement links TRBV2 to TRBJ2-2, with 7 nucleotides matching TRBD2. V shed 7 bases and J 2 bases; nucleotides not matched to a gene: 4. The CDR3 covers 14 residues. CDR1 is SNHLY, CDR2 FYNNEI, per germline. In DNA form, the CDR3 reads TGTGCCAGCACCGGGACTATCAACACCGGGGAGCTGTTTTTT. It specifies CASTGTINTGELFF. Combining the CDR3 with reference TRBV2 and TRBJ2-2 gives the whole variable domain EPEVTQTPSHQVTQMGQEVILRCVPISNHLYFYWYRQILGQKVEFLVSFYNNEISEKSEIFDDQFSVERPDGSNFTLKIRSTKLEDSAMYFCASTGTINTGELFFGEGSRLTVL.

The chain has TRBV7-8 and TRBJ1-2; perhaps TRBD1 as D (6 bases). Germline V gene data show CDR1 as SGHVS and CDR2 as FQNEAQ. This CDR3 spans 12 amino acids. V shed 2 bases and J shed 8 bases, with 9 bases lying between them. DNA for the CDR3: TGTGCCAGCAGCTTATCCCAGGGGGGCTACACCTTC. This encodes CASSLSQGGYTF.

CDR3 sequence: CASSQSTGPGELFF. Written as DNA, the CDR3 is TGTGCCAGCAGCCAAAGTACAGGGCCCGGGGAGCTGTTTTTT. The chain recombines TRBV4-2 with TRBJ2-2, with D possibly matching TRBD1 (6 bases). The V gene's germline CDR1 is LGHNA and CDR2 YNFKEQ. The germline V and J ends were trimmed by 2 bases and 6 bases, with 10 bases remaining between them. This CDR3 spans 14 amino acids.

Here the CDR3 DNA reads TGCAGCGTTGCGACTAGCGGAGCCAATGCCCATACGCAGTATTTT. It translates to CSVATSGANAHTQYF. The rearrangement joins TRBV29-1 to TRBJ2-3, with TRBD2 identical over 9 bases. The ends lost 4 bases at V and 7 bases at J; junction bases unmatched: 12. Germline-derived CDR1 and CDR2 are SQVTM and ANQGSEA. This CDR3 has 15 amino acids.

V and J are TRBV9 and TRBJ2-7, with 10 bases identical to TRBD2. Trimming took 0 bases from V and 9 from J; bases not matched to a gene: 6. The length of the CDR3 is 14 residues. Germline CDR1 SGDLS, CDR2 YYNGEE. The DNA of the CDR3 is TGTGCCAGCAGCGTAGAGGCTAGCGGGGGAGTGCAGTACTTC. It encodes CASSVEASGGVQYF.

This chain uses TRBV27 with TRBJ2-7; D gene unclear. The CDR3 has 15 residues. Trimming shortened V by 5 bases and J by 0 bases, and 14 bases separated the two germline ends. The germline V gene encodes CDR1 MNHEY and CDR2 SMNVEV (reference sequence). The CDR3 bases are TGTGCCAGCAGTATGGGCAGCTCACACTCCTACGAGCAGTACTTC. This sequence encodes CASSMGSSHSYEQYF.

The V call is TRBV7-9, the J call TRBJ1-4, with D uncertain. The ends were cut back, 8 bases at V and 0 bases at J, with 10 bases in the middle. Germline assignment: CDR1 SEHNR and CDR2 FQNEAQ (reference sequence). The CDR3 contains 14 residues. The CDR3 nucleotides are TGTGCCAGCGCAAAGCGTGCAACTAATGAAAAACTGTTTTTT. Protein sequence: CASAKRATNEKLFF.

The chain carries TRBV5-1 and TRBJ1-1; a possible D gene is TRBD1 (5 bases). Germline V gene lookup returns CDR1 SGHRS and CDR2 YFSETQ. The CDR3 consists of 14 residues. V was clipped by 3 bases and J by 1 base, with 10 bases between them. CDR3 amino acids: CASSSGTGNTEAFF. The CDR3, as DNA: TGCGCCAGCAGCTCCGGGACTGGGAACACTGAAGCTTTCTTT.

This chain links TRBV15 with TRBJ2-3; D gene uncertain. V was trimmed by 1 base and J by 1 base, leaving 6 bases between them. CDR3 length equals 14 residues. Germline CDR1 and CDR2: LNHNV and YYDKDF (reference sequence). CDR3 sequence reads: CATSRGAGTDTQYF. The CDR3 DNA follows: TGTGCCACCAGCAGAGGCGCCGGCACAGATACGCAGTATTTT. The complete variable domain, with remaining parts taken from reference TRBV15 and TRBJ2-3, reads DAMVIQNPRYQVTQFGKPVTLSCSQTLNHNVMYWYQQKSSQAPKLLFHYYDKDFNNEADTPDNFQSRRPNTSFCFLDIRSPGLGDTAMYLCATSRGAGTDTQYFGPGTRLTVL.

As regards this clone: Other DNA sequences from this sample encode an identical CDR3 as well. The rearrangement joins TRBV28 to TRBJ2-1; TRBD2 aligns across 9 bases. CDR1 and CDR2 from the germline V gene are MDHEN and SYDVKM. The CDR3 length is 15 residues. Germline trimming cut 2 bases from V and 3 bases from J; bases unmatched to any gene: 2. CDR3 protein: CASSLGSGSYNEQFF. The CDR3 DNA sequence: TGTGCCAGCAGTTTAGGTAGCGGGAGCTACAATGAGCAGTTCTTC.

This chain links TRBV10-2 with TRBJ1-1; unclear D gene. V lost 6 bases and J 6 bases, leaving 11 bases between the germline ends. This CDR3 is built from 12 residues. The germline V gene has CDR1 WSHSY and CDR2 SAAADI. The CDR3 is CASRQSVSEAFF. CDR3 DNA sequence: TGCGCCAGCAGACAATCTGTCTCTGAAGCTTTCTTT.

The J gene is TRBJ1-3, the V gene TRBV5-8; D unresolved. The CDR3 runs to 17 residues. The V gene's germline CDR1 is SGHTS and CDR2 YDEGEE. Deletions cut 5 bases from V and 2 bases from J, with 20 bases between. CDR3 in amino acids: CASSSTGNLGTGNTIYF. The CDR3 coding sequence is TGTGCCAGCAGTTCGACCGGGAACCTGGGTACTGGAAACACCATATATTTT.

This clone was observed once. This chain joins TRBV10-1 and TRBJ2-1, with unresolved D. V was cut by 0 bases and J by 5 bases, with 8 bases left in between. The CDR3 is made up of 14 amino acids. Germline V gene lookup returns CDR1 WNHNN and CDR2 SYGVQD (reference sequence). The CDR3 protein is CASSESAGNNEQFF. CDR3 DNA: TGCGCCAGCAGTGAGTCGGCAGGAAACAATGAGCAGTTCTTC.

This chain connects TRBV5-1 to TRBJ2-3; perhaps TRBD1 as D (6 bases). Germline V gene data show CDR1 as SGHRS and CDR2 as YFSETQ. The CDR3 has 15 residues. V was cut by 1 base and J by 0 bases, with 9 bases left in between. The CDR3: CASSLRTDSTDTQYF. The CDR3 bases are TGCGCCAGCAGCTTGAGGACAGATAGCACAGATACGCAGTATTTT.

The V and J genes are TRBV5-4 and TRBJ1-2; TRBD1 aligns across 9 bases. The CDR3 extends over 19 amino acids. CDR1 is SGHNT, CDR2 YYREEE, per germline (reference sequence). V was pared by 3 bases and J by 3 bases, with 18 bases of the junction left unmatched. The CDR3 nucleotides are TGTGCCAGCAGCTCTCCGGGACAGGGCCCTTTCTTGTCGGACTATGGCTACACCTTC. Translation gives CASSSPGQGPFLSDYGYTF.

V gene TRBV5-5 combines with J gene TRBJ2-2; D may be TRBD2 (5 bases). Trimming took 3 bases from V and 6 from J, leaving 12 bases between them. The length of the CDR3 is 14 residues. Germline CDR1 SGHKS, CDR2 YYEKEE (reference sequence). The CDR3 nucleotides read TGTGCCAGCAGCTCACTAACACTAGCCGGGGAGCTGTTTTTT. This encodes CASSSLTLAGELFF. Supplemented by reference TRBV5-5 and TRBJ2-2, the full variable domain reads DAGVTQSPTHLIKTRGQQVTLRCSPISGHKSVSWYQQVLGQGPQFIFQYYEKEERGRGNFPDRFSARQFPNYSSELNVNALLLGDSALYLCASSSLTLAGELFFGEGSRLTVL.

This sequence joins TRBV5-1 and TRBJ2-1; weak D call: TRBD2 (5 bases). The germline gives CDR1 SGHRS, CDR2 YFSETQ. The V end was cut by 0 bases, the J end by 6 bases, with 13 bases between. There are 15 residues in the CDR3. The CDR3 coding sequence is TGCGCCAGCAGCTTGGGAGCGGCTCACACCAATGAGCAGTTCTTC. Translating gives CASSLGAAHTNEQFF.

The rearrangement uses TRBV7-9 and TRBJ2-7, with D perhaps matching TRBD1 (6 bases). Germline V gene data show CDR1 as SEHNR and CDR2 as FQNEAQ (reference sequence). CDR3 length equals 13 residues. V lost 4 bases and J 6 bases, leaving 13 bases between the germline ends. The CDR3 sequence: CASSSLDSSEQYF. In nucleotides, the CDR3 is TGTGCCAGCAGCTCCCTGGACAGTTCCGAGCAGTACTTC.

The chain recombines TRBV18 with TRBJ2-5, with TRBD1 as a possible D gene (5 bases). The CDR3 is 14 amino acids. Between the trimmed V and J ends, which lost 3 bases and 7 bases, there was a span of 15 bases. Looked up from germline, CDR1 is KGHSH and CDR2 is LQKENI. The CDR3 sequence is CASSPLDMVGTQYF. The CDR3 DNA reads TGTGCCAGCTCACCTCTGGACATGGTAGGGACCCAGTACTTC. Using reference TRBV18 and TRBJ2-5 for the parts outside the CDR3, the full variable domain is NAGVMQNPRHLVRRRGQEARLRCSPMKGHSHVYWYRQLPEEGLKFMVYLQKENIIDESGMPKERFSAEFPKEGPSILRIQQVVRGDSAAYFCASSPLDMVGTQYFGPGTRLLVL.

This chain joins TRBV21-1 and TRBJ2-3; the listed D gene, TRBD2, was not tested against the DNA. TRBV21-1 is designated a pseudogene. CDR3 size: 15 residues. The CDR3 loop is CASSKGGLAGDTQYF. The CDR3 nucleotides read TGTGCCAGCAGCAAAGGGGGACTAGCGGGAGATACGCAGTATTTT.

This sequence joins TRBV28 and TRBJ1-2; the D is unclear. CDR3 length: 11 residues. Trimming removed 6 bases from V and 7 bases from J, with 9 bases in between. The germline gives CDR1 MDHEN, CDR2 SYDVKM. The CDR3 is CASRAIGGYTF. The CDR3 DNA reads as TGTGCCAGCAGAGCAATCGGTGGCTACACCTTC.

The chain couples TRBV30 to TRBJ2-2; TRBD2 aligns across 8 bases. Looked up from germline, CDR1 is GTSNPN and CDR2 is SVGIG (reference sequence). V lost 3 bases to trimming and J lost 6 bases; unmatched junction nucleotides: 12. This CDR3 has 16 amino acids. For the CDR3, the DNA is TGTGCCTGGAGCCGACCGGGACTAGGTCTCGCCGGGGAGCTGTTTTTT. Protein: CAWSRPGLGLAGELFF. The whole variable domain, remainder taken from reference TRBV30 and TRBJ2-2, is SQTIHQWPATLVQPVGSPLSLECTVEGTSNPNLYWYRQAAGRGLQLLFYSVGIGQISSEVPQNLSASRPQDRQFILSSKKLLLSDSGFYLCAWSRPGLGLAGELFFGEGSRLTVL.